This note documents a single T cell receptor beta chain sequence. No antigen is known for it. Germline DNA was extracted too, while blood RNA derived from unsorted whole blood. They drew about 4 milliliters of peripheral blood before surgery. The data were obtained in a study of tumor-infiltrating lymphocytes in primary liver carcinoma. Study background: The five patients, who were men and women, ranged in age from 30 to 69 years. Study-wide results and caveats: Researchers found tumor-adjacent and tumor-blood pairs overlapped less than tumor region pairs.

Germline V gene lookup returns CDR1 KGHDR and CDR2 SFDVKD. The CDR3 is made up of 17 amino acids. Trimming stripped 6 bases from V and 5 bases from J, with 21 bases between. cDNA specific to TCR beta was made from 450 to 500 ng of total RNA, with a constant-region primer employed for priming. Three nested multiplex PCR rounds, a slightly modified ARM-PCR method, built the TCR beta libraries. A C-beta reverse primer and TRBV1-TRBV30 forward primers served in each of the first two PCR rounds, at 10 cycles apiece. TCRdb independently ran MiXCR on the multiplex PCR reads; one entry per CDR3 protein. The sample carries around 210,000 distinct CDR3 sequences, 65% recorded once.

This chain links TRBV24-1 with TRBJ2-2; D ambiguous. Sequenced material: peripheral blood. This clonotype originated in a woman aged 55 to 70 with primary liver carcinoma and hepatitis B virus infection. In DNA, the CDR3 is TGTGCCACCAGTTCTCCTAGGACCTCTACAGAGACCGGGGAGCTGTTTTTT. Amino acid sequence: CATSSPRTSTETGELFF.